This TCR beta chain was recovered during a study of spatial heterogeneity in lung cancer. Overall study context: Untreated early-stage non-small cell lung cancer patients, over 55 in total, were the donors. Fewer alpha-chain than beta-chain sequences were consistently detected.

TCR cDNA molecules each had a unique molecular identifier. Each CDR3 protein is one row after TCRdb ran MiXCR on the 5' RACE reads. Among around 30,000 distinct CDR3 sequences listed, around 5.8% were seen once. This clonotype was counted only a few times. What it recognizes is unknown. General study findings and limits: Whereas they appeared in blood less at follow-up, ubiquitous expanded tumor TCRs appeared there more at resection.

Described time point: blood at routine non-recurrence follow-up after resection. Unsorted samples of tumor, nontumor lung or frozen PBMC had their whole RNA sequenced. Losses at the gene ends were 3 bases for V and 6 bases for J; bases not matched to a gene: 4. This CDR3 spans 12 amino acids. CDR1 DFQATT and CDR2 SNEGSKA come from the germline V gene (reference sequence). V is TRBV20-1 and J is TRBJ1-2; the match to TRBD1 covers 7 bases. Here the sequenced sample was PBMCs, taken at follow-up. This clonotype was obtained from a male donor with early-stage non-small cell lung cancer. DNA for the CDR3: TGCAGTGCTAGTAGGGACAGCGATGGCTACACCTTC. Encoded protein: CSASRDSDGYTF.